This T cell receptor (beta chain) was recorded in a study of cytomegalovirus exposure and HLA in healthy donors. Turning to the study itself: Unique TCR beta sequences numbering some 120 million came from around 180 million T cells in an earlier analysis. There were 88 million or so unique TCRs (from HLA-typed donors) in an early data release. Study observations and caveats: In a later analysis, TCR association rates varied by HLA locus: DRB1 most, HLA-C fewest.

Details on this clone: What it recognizes is unknown.

Per the germline V gene, CDR1 is PRHDT and CDR2 is FYEKMQ (reference sequence). Trimming pared 4 bases from V and 0 bases from J, leaving 7 bases between. CDR3 length: 14 amino acids. The PCR employed 60 Vbeta primers together with 13 Jbeta primers. Repertoires were generated with immunoSEQ multiplex PCR, while TCRdb's copy carries only in-frame clones and drops some. The repertoire holds a few hundred thousand clones, with 80% to 90% as singletons. This receptor was obtained from a man aged 30-40 years in good health and CMV-seronegative. V is TRBV13 and J is TRBJ2-4; D ambiguous. Sequencing used PBMCs. The CDR3 nucleotides read TGTGCCAGCAGCTCGACTCTAGCCAAAAACATTCAGTACTTC. Protein sequence: CASSSTLAKNIQYF.